This TCR beta chain derives from a study of vaccination and CD4 T cells after COVID-19. Across the whole study: SARS-CoV-2 positivity in convalescent patients was established by nasal swab PCR; fewer than 10 had mild and one severe disease. Post-COVID draws came a median around 100 days after diagnosis (range 35 to 161).

About this clonotype: The target antigen is unknown.

The CDR3 is 17 amino acids. CDR1 and CDR2 from the germline V gene are SNHLY and FYNNEI. Trimming removed 5 bases from V and 6 bases from J, with 20 bases in between. Treatment of the sample: approximately 10-day PBMC culture with coronavirus spike peptide pools or control peptides (ViraFEST assay). The study sequenced cultured CD4+ T cell DNA using the Oncomine TCR Beta short-read assay. Genomic DNA extraction was carried out from cultured CD4+ T cells. TCRdb processed the PCR reads anew with MiXCR; each CDR3 protein has one entry. The sample contains approximately 12,000 distinct CDR3 sequences, 65% of which appear only once.

This sequence joins TRBV2 and TRBJ2-6; D may be TRBD1 or TRBD2 (5 bases each). The material sequenced was CD4+ T cells from blood, cultured in vitro, taken before SARS-CoV-2 vaccination. The sequence was collected from a human donor who had recovered from COVID-19. CDR3: CASSRRSGPSVANVLTF. In DNA, the CDR3 is TGTGCCAGCAGTCGACGATCGGGACCCTCCGTGGCCAACGTCCTGACTTTC.